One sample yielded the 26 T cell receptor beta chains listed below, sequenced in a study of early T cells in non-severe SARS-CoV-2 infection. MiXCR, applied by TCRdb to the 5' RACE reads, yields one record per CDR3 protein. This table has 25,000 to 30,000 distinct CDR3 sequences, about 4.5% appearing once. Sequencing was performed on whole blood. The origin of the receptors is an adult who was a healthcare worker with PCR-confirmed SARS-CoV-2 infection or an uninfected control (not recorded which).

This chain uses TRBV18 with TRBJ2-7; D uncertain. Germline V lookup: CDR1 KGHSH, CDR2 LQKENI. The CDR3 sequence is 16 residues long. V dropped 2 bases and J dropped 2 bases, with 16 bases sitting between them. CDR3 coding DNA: TGTGCCAGCTCACCAATTCGGACGGTCAGCCCCTACGAGCAGTACTTC. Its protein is CASSPIRTVSPYEQYF.

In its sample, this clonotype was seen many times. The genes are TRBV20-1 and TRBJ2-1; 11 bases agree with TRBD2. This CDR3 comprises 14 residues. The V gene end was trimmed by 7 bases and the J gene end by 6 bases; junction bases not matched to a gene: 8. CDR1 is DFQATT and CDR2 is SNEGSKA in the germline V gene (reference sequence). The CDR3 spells CSVKLAGVRNEQFF. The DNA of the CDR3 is TGCAGTGTAAAACTAGCGGGAGTTCGCAATGAGCAGTTCTTC.

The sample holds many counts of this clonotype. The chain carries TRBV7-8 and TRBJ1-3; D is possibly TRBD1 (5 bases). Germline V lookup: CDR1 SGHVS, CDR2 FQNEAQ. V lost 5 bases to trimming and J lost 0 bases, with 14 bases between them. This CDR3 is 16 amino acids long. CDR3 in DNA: TGTGCCAGCAGCAGTGGGACGGCGGACTCTGGAAACACCATATATTTT. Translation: CASSSGTADSGNTIYF.

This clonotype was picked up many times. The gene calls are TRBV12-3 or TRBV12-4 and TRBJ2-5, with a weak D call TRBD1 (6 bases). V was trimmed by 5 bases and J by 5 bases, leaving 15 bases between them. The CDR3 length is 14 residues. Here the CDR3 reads CASSDNQGSETQYF. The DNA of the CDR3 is TGTGCCAGCAGTGACAATCAGGGGAGCGAGACCCAGTACTTC.

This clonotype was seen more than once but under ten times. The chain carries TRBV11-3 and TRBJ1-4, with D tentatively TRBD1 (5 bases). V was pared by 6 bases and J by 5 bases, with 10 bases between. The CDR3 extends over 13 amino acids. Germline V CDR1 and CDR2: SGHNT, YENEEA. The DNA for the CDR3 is TGTGCCAGCAGAGGGACGGCGAATGAAAAACTGTTTTTT. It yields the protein CASRGTANEKLFF.

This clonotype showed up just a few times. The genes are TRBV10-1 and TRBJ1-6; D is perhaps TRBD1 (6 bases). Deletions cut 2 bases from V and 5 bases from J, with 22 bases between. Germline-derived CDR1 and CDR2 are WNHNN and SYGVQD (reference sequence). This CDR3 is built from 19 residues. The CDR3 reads CASSERGRQQKQHNSPLHF. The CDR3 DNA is TGCGCCAGCAGTGAGAGGGGGAGGCAGCAAAAACAACATAATTCACCCCTCCACTTT.

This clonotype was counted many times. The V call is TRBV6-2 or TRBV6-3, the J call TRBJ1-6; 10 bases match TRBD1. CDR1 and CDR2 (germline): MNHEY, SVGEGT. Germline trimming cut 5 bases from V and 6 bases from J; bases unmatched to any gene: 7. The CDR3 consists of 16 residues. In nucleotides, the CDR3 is TGTGCCAGCAGTACCCGGACAGGGGGAATTAATTCACCCCTCCACTTT. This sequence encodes CASSTRTGGINSPLHF.

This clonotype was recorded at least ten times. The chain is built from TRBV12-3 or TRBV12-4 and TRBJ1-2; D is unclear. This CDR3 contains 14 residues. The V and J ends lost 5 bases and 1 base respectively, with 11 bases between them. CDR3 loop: CASSGQRLNYGYTF. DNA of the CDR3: TGTGCCAGCAGTGGTCAAAGGCTTAACTATGGCTACACCTTC.

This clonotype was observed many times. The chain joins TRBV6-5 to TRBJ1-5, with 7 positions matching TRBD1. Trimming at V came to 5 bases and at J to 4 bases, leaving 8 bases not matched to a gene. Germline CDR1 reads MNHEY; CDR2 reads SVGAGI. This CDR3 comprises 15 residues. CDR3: CASSATGVVNQPQHF. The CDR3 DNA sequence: TGTGCCAGCAGTGCTACAGGGGTCGTAAATCAGCCCCAGCATTTT.

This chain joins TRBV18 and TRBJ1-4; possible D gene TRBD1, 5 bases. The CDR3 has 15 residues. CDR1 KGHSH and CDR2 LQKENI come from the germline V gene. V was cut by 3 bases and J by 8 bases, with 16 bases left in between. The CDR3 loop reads CASSPQPGRLEKLFF. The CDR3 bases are TGTGCCAGCTCACCGCAACCGGGACGATTGGAAAAACTGTTTTTT. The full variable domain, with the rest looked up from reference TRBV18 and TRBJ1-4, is NAGVMQNPRHLVRRRGQEARLRCSPMKGHSHVYWYRQLPEEGLKFMVYLQKENIIDESGMPKERFSAEFPKEGPSILRIQQVVRGDSAAYFCASSPQPGRLEKLFFGSGTQLSVL.

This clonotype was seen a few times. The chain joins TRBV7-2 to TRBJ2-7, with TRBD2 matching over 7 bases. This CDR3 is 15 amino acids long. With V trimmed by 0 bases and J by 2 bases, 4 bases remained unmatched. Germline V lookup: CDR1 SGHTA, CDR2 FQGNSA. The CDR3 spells CASSLATGLAYEQYF. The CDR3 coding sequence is TGTGCCAGCAGCTTAGCCACAGGACTAGCCTACGAGCAGTACTTC.

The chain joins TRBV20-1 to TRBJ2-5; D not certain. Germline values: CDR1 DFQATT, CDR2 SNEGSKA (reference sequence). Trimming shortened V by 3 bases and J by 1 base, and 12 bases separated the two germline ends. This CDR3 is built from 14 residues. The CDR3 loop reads CSASSLRFQETQYF. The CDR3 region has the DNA TGCAGTGCTAGCTCCCTTCGGTTCCAAGAGACCCAGTACTTC.

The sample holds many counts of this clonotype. Here the CDR3 DNA reads TGCGCCAGCAGCTTGCGGGAAAACTATGGCTACACCTTC. This sequence encodes CASSLRENYGYTF. The rearrangement links TRBV5-1 to TRBJ1-2; D unclear. Germline assignment: CDR1 SGHRS and CDR2 YFSETQ. The CDR3 runs to 13 residues. V was pared by 1 base and J by 2 bases, with 6 bases between.

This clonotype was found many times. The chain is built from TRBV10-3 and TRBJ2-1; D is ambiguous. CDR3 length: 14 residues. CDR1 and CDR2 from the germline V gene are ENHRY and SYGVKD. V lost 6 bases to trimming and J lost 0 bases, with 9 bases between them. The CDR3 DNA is TGTGCCATCAGGGATATGAGCTCCTACAATGAGCAGTTCTTC. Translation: CAIRDMSSYNEQFF.

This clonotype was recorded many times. CDR3: CASSQVQGYEQYF. For the CDR3, the DNA is TGTGCCAGCAGCCAAGTTCAGGGCTACGAGCAGTACTTC. The rearrangement joins TRBV14 to TRBJ2-7; D is perhaps TRBD1 (5 bases). Trimming took off 1 base at V and 3 bases at J, with 7 bases between the two ends. The CDR3 totals 13 residues. Germline CDR1 SGHDN, CDR2 FVKESK.

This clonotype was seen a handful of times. CDR3 DNA sequence: TGTGCCAGTAGGAGCCGGGACAGGGGCTACAATGAGCAGTTCTTC. The encoded protein is CASRSRDRGYNEQFF. This sequence joins TRBV19 and TRBJ2-1; TRBD1 matches at 10 bases. The V segment lost 6 bases and the J segment 3 bases; nucleotides outside the gene matches: 5. The CDR3 extends over 15 amino acids. Germline V gene sequence: CDR1 LNHDA, CDR2 SQIVND (reference sequence).

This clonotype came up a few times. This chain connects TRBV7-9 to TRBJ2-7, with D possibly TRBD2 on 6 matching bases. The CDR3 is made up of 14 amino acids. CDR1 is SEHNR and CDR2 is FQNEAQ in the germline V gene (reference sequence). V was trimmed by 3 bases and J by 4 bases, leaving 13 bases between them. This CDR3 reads CASSFVAGSYEQYF. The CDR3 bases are TGTGCCAGCAGCTTCGTGGCGGGATCTTACGAGCAGTACTTC.

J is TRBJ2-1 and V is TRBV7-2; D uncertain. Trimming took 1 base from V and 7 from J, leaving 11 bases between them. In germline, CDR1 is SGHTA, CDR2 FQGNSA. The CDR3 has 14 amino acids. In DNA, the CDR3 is TGTGCCAGCAGCTTAGAGACCCCTTGGAATGAGCAGTTCTTC. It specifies CASSLETPWNEQFF.

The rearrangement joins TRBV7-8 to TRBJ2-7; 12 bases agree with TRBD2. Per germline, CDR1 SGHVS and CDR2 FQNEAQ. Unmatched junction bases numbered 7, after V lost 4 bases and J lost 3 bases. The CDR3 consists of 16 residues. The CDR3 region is CASSSEETSGSYEQYF. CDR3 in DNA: TGTGCCAGCAGCTCTGAGGAGACTAGCGGGAGCTACGAGCAGTACTTC.

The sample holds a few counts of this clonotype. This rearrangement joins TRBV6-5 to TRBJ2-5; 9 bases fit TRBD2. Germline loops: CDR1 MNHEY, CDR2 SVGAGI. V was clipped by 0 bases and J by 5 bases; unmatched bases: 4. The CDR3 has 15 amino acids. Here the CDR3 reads CASSYSWTSVETQYF. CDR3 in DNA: TGTGCCAGCAGTTACTCCTGGACTAGCGTCGAGACCCAGTACTTC.

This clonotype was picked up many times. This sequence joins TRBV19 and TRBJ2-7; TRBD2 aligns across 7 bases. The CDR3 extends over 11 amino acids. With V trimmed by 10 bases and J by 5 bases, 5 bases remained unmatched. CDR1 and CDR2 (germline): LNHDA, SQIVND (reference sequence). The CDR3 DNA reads TGTGCCACTAGACTAGCCCACGAGCAGTACTTC. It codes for CATRLAHEQYF.

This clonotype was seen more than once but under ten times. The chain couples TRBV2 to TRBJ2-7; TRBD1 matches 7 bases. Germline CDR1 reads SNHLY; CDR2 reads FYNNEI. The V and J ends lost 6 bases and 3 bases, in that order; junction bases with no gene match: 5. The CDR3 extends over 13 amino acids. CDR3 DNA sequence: TGTGCCAGCAGAGTGGGACAGTTCTACGAGCAGTACTTC. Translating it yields CASRVGQFYEQYF.

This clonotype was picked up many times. This CDR3 is CSAPRGSDNEQFF. The DNA of the CDR3 is TGCAGTGCACCACGGGGTTCCGACAATGAGCAGTTCTTC. The chain combines TRBV20-1 with TRBJ2-1, with D perhaps matching TRBD2 (5 bases). The CDR3 runs 13 residues. The V and J ends lost 6 bases and 5 bases respectively, with 14 bases between them. Germline assignment: CDR1 DFQATT and CDR2 SNEGSKA (reference sequence).

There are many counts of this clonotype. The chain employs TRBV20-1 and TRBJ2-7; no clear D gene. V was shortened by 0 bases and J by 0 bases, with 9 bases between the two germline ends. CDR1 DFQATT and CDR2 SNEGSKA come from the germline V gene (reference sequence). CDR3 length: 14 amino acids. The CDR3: CSAREPGYSYEQYF. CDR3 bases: TGCAGTGCTAGAGAGCCCGGCTACTCCTACGAGCAGTACTTC.

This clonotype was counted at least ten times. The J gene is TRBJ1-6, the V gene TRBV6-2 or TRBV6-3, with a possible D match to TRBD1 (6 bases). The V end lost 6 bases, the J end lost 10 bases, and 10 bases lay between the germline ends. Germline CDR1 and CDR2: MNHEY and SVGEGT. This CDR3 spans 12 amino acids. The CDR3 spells CASSLGGSPLHF. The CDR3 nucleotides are TGTGCCAGCAGCCTGGGGGGCTCACCCCTCCACTTT.

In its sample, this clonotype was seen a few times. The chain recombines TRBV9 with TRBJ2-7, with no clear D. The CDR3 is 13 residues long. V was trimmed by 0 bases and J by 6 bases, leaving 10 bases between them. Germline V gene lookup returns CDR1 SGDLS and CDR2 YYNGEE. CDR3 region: CASSVEIGAEQYF. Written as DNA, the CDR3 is TGTGCCAGCAGCGTAGAAATAGGCGCCGAGCAGTACTTC.